This T cell receptor (beta chain) emerged from a study of regulatory T cells in long-lasting Graves disease. Study context: By definition, persistent Graves' disease involved antithyroid drugs for over 5 years alongside positive TSH receptor antibodies.

Sequencing libraries for TCR beta were prepared with iRepertoire HTBI primers and Arm-PCR of CDR3 regions. MiXCR, applied by TCRdb to the multiplex PCR reads, yields one record per CDR3 protein. This table holds more than 650,000 distinct CDR3 sequences, 25% to 35% found once. Time point indicated: persistent/refractory GD, antithyroid drugs over 5 years with positive TRAb. The TCR library was made from RNA extracted from PBMCs. With 0 bases removed from V and 5 bases from J, the gap between germline ends came to 4 bases. Germline V gives CDR1 DFQATT, CDR2 SNEGSKA (reference sequence). This CDR3 comprises 11 residues.

This rearrangement joins TRBV20-1 to TRBJ1-2; D is ambiguous. The sequencing used peripheral blood mononuclear cells (PBMCs), collected when the disease was refractory, from a patient treated with antithyroid drugs. This TCR derives from a female donor with Graves disease. Here the CDR3 reads CSAREGYGYTF. The CDR3 DNA sequence: TGCAGTGCTAGAGAAGGGTATGGCTACACCTTC.